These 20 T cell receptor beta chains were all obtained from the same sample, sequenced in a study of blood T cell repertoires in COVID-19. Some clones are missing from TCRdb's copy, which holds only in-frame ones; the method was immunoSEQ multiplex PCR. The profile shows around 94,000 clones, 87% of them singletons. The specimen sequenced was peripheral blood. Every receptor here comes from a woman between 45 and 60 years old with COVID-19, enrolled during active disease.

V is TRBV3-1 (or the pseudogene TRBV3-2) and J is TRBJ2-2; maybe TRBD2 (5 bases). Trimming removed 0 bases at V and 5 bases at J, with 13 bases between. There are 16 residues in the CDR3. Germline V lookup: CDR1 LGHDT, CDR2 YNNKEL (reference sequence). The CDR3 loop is CASSQDHRRGTGELFF. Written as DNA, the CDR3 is TGTGCCAGCAGCCAAGACCACCGACGAGGGACCGGGGAGCTGTTTTTT.

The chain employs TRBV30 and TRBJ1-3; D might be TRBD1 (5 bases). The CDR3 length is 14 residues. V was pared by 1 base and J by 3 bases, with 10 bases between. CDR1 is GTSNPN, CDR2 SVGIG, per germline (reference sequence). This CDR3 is CAWSEEGYGNTIYF. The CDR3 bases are TGTGCCTGGAGTGAGGAGGGGTATGGAAACACCATATATTTT. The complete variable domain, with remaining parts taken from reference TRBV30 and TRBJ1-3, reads SQTIHQWPATLVQPVGSPLSLECTVEGTSNPNLYWYRQAAGRGLQLLFYSVGIGQISSEVPQNLSASRPQDRQFILSSKKLLLSDSGFYLCAWSEEGYGNTIYFGEGSWLTVV.

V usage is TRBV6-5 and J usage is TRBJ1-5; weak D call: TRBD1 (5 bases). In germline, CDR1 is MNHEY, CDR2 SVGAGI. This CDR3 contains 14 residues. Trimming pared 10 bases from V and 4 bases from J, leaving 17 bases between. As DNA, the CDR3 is TGTGCCACCCTGCGGGGGGACCCTAATCAGCCCCAGCATTTT. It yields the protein CATLRGDPNQPQHF.

DNA of the CDR3: TGTGCCAGCTCACCCGCGAGGGGGGGCAATGAAAAACTGTTTTTT. The encoded protein is CASSPARGGNEKLFF. The chain combines TRBV18 with TRBJ1-4, with D maybe TRBD1 (6 bases). The germline V gene has CDR1 KGHSH and CDR2 LQKENI. V was pared by 3 bases and J by 5 bases, with 13 bases between. The CDR3 has 15 residues.

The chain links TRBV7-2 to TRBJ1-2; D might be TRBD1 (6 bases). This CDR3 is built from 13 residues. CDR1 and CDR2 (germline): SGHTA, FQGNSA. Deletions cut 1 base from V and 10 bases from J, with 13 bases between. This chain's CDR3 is CASSLDVRGFYTF. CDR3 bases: TGTGCCAGCAGCTTAGACGTCAGGGGATTCTACACCTTC. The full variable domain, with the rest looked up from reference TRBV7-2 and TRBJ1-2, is GAGVSQSPSNKVTEKGKDVELRCDPISGHTALYWYRQSLGQGLEFLIYFQGNSAPDKSGLPSDRFSAERTGGSVSTLTIQRTQQEDSAVYLCASSLDVRGFYTFGSGTRLTVV.

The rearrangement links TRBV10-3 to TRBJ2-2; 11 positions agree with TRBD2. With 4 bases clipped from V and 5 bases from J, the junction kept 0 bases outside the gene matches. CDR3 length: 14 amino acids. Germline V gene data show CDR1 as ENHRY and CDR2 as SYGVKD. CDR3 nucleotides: TGTGCCATCAGTGGACTAGCGGGGACCGGGGAGCTGTTTTTT. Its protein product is CAISGLAGTGELFF.

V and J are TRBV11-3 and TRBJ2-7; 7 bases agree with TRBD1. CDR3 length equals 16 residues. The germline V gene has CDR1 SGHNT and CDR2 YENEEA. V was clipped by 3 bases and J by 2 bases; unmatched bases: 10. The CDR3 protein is CASSLDPTGSPYEQYF. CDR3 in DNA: TGTGCCAGCAGCTTGGACCCGACAGGGTCCCCCTACGAGCAGTACTTC.

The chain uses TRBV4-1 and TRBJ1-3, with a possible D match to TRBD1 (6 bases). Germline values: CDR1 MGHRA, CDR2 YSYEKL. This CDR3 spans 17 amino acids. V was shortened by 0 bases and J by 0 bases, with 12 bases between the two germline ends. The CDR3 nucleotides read TGCGCCAGCAGCCAAGAAGGGACACCTAACTCTGGAAACACCATATATTTT. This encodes CASSQEGTPNSGNTIYF.

The DNA of the CDR3 is TGTGCCAGCTCACCGGCACAGGGTGACACCGGGGAGCTGTTTTTT. Residues: CASSPAQGDTGELFF. The chain combines TRBV18 with TRBJ2-2; possibly TRBD1 for D (6 bases). This CDR3 is 15 amino acids long. V lost 3 bases, J lost 3 bases, and 11 bases lay in between. CDR1 KGHSH and CDR2 LQKENI come from the germline V gene.

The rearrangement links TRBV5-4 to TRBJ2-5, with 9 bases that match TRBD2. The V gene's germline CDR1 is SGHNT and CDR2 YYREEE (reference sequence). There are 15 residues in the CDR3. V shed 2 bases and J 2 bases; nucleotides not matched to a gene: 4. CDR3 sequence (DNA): TGTGCCAGCAGCTTAGGCGGGGGGGTACAAGAGACCCAGTACTTC. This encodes CASSLGGGVQETQYF.

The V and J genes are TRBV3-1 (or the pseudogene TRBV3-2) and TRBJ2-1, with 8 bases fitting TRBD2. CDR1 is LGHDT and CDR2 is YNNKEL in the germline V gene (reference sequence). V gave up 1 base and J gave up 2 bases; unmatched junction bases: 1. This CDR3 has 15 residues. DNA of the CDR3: TGTGCCAGCAGCCAAGGGGGACTAGCCTACAATGAGCAGTTCTTC. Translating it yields CASSQGGLAYNEQFF.

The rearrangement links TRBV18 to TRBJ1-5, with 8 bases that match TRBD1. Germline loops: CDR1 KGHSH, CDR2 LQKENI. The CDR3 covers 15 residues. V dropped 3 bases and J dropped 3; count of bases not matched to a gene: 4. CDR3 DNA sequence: TGTGCCAGCTCACCTCCGGGACAGGCCAATCAGCCCCAGCATTTT. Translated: CASSPPGQANQPQHF.

As DNA, the CDR3 is TGTGCCAGCAGGTCATTTGGAGCGGGGGGGCACAATGAGCAGTTCTTC. This encodes CASRSFGAGGHNEQFF. The rearrangement links TRBV27 to TRBJ2-1; 10 nucleotides align to TRBD2. This CDR3 has 16 amino acids. With V trimmed by 6 bases and J by 5 bases, 10 bases remained unmatched. Germline-derived CDR1 and CDR2 are MNHEY and SMNVEV (reference sequence).

DNA of the CDR3: TGTGCCAGCAGCCCCCACGGCCCGGACAGTCTCAACACTGAAGCTTTCTTT. Amino acid sequence: CASSPHGPDSLNTEAFF. The rearrangement joins TRBV9 to TRBJ1-1, with D perhaps matching TRBD1 (6 bases). The length of the CDR3 is 17 residues. The V gene lost 4 bases and the J gene lost 2 bases, with 21 bases spanning the gap. Germline CDR1 reads SGDLS; CDR2 reads YYNGEE.

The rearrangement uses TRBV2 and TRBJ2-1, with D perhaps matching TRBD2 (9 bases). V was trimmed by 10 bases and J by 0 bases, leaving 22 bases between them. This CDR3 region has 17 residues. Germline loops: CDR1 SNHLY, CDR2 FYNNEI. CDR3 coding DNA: TGTGCCACCAGGACAGGGACTAGCTGGAACTCCTACAATGAGCAGTTCTTC. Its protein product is CATRTGTSWNSYNEQFF.

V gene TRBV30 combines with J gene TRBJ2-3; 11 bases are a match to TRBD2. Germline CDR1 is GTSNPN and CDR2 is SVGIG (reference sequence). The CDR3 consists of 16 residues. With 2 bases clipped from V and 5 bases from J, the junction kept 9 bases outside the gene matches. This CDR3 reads CAWSPPSGGRGDTQYF. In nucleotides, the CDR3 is TGTGCCTGGAGTCCTCCTAGCGGGGGGCGGGGAGATACGCAGTATTTT.

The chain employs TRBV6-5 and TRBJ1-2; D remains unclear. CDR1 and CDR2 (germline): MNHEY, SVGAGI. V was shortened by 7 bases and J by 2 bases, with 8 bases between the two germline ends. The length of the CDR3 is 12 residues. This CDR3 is CASTPLNYGYTF. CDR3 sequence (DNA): TGTGCCAGCACCCCTTTAAACTATGGCTACACCTTC.

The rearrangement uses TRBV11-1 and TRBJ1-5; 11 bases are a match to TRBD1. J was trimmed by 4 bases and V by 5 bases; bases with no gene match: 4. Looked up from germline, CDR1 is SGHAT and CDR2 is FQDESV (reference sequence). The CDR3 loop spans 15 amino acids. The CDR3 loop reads CASSLGTGGNQPQHF. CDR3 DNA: TGTGCCAGCAGCCTCGGGACAGGGGGGAATCAGCCCCAGCATTTT.

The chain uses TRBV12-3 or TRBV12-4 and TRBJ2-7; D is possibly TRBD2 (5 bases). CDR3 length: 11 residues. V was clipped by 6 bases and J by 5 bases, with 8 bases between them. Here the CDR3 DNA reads TGTGCCAGCAGCCTAGCACACGAGCAGTACTTC. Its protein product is CASSLAHEQYF.

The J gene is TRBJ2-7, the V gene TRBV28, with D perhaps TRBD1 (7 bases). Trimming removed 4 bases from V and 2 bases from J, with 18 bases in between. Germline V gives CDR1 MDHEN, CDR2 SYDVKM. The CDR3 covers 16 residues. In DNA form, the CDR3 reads TGTGCCAGCAGTTCGGGAGCCGGGACAGAGGCCTACGAGCAGTACTTC. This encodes CASSSGAGTEAYEQYF. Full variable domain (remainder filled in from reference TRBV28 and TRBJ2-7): DVKVTQSSRYLVKRTGEKVFLECVQDMDHENMFWYRQDPGLGLRLIYFSYDVKMKEKGDIPEGYSVSREKKERFSLILESASTNQTSMYLCASSSGAGTEAYEQYFGPGTRLTVT.